This T cell receptor beta chain is from a study of T cells in Graves' hyperthyroidism and ophthalmopathy. Findings of the study overall: A median 6.5 months before onset, the model predicted ophthalmopathy.

The CDR3 regions of TCR beta were amplified from RNA transcripts. A first-round RT-PCR of the TCR CDR3 used the HTBI primer set. TCRdb reprocessed the multiplex PCR reads with MiXCR, giving one entry per CDR3 protein. Here the sample spans roughly 290,000 distinct CDR3 sequences, more than 10% being singletons. J was trimmed by 0 bases and V by 1 base; bases with no gene match: 4. This CDR3 region has 19 residues. CDR1 LGHNA and CDR2 YSLEER come from the germline V gene. At least ten counts were recorded for this clonotype. Its antigen is unidentified. Cells are PBMCs isolated from 10 ml of fresh blood.

The rearrangement uses TRBV4-3 and TRBJ2-2; 14 nucleotides align to TRBD2. The sample comprised blood. The receptor's source is a woman aged 25 to 45 with Graves' hyperthyroidism that later progressed to Graves' ophthalmopathy. CDR3 coding DNA: TGCGCCAGCAGCCAAGGACTAGCGGGAGGGGCGGCGAACACCGGGGAGCTGTTTTTT. Protein sequence: CASSQGLAGGAANTGELFF.